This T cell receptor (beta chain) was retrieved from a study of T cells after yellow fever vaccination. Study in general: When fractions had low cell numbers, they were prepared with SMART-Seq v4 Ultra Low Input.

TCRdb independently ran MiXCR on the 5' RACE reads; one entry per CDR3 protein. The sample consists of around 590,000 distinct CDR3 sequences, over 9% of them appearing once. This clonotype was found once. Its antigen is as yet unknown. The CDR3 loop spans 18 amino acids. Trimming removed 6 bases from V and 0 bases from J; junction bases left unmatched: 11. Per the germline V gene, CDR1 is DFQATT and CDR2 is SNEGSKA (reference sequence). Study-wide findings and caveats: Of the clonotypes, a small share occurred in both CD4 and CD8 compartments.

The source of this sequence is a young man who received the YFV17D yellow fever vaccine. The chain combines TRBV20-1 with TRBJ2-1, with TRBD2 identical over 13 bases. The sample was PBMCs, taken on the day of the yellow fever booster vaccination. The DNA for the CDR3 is TGCAGTGCGAGACGACTAGCGGGAGGCCGGTTCTCCTACAATGAGCAGTTCTTC. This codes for CSARRLAGGRFSYNEQFF.